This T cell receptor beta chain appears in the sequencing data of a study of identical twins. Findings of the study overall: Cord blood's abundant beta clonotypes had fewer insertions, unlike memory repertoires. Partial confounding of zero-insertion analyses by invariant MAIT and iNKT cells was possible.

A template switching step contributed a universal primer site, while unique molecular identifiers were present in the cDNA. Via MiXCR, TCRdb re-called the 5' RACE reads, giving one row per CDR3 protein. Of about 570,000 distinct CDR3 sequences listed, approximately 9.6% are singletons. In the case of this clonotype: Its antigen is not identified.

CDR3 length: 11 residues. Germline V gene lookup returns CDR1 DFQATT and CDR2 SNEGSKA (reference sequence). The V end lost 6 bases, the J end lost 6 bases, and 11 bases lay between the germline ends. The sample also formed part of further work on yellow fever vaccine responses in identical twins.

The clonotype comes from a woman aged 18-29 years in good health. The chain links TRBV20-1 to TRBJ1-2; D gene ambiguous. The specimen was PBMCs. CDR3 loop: CSAPVYHGYTF. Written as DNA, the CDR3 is TGCAGTGCACCAGTCTATCATGGCTACACCTTC.